The clone carrying this T cell receptor beta chain has only a few counts. This sample is drawn from a study of response to subunit inactivated influenza vaccine. The V and J ends lost 3 bases and 0 bases respectively, with 12 bases between them. The germline gives CDR1 SGHRS, CDR2 YFSETQ. The CDR3 runs to 16 residues. TCRdb re-analysed the RT-PCR reads in MiXCR, keeping a single row per CDR3 protein. The table lists fewer than 800,000 distinct CDR3 sequences, about a sixth of them singletons. V gene TRBV5-1 combines with J gene TRBJ1-4; no definite D call. This clonotype was obtained from a man between 45 and 60 years old who received an inactivated influenza vaccine. Sequences were derived from PBMCs from blood, sampled roughly 12 days after vaccination. The CDR3 reads CASSSDRGATNEKLFF. The CDR3 region has the DNA TGCGCCAGCAGCTCCGATCGCGGGGCAACTAATGAAAAACTGTTTTTT.